The T cell receptor beta chain under discussion was sequenced for a study of cytomegalovirus exposure and HLA in healthy donors (dated by TCRdb to about 2017). A note on the overall study: A later analysis indicated that the roughly 120 validation repertoires were generated on the platform also employed for the 700 or so repertoires of the first cohort. The study aimed to test whether cataloging public T cell receptors could reveal signatures of past pathogen exposure. Along with the approximately 650-subject first cohort, a separate validation cohort of approximately 110 different subjects was used. To predict cytomegalovirus infection status, the study combined high-throughput TCR immunosequencing, statistical association of individual TCRs with disease status, and machine learning.

On this clone: Its antigen is unknown. Nothing much larger sits one base from this clone, and base qualities are not available.

The library came from the immunoSEQ multiplex PCR assay. The paper's data handling went like this. A statistical classification framework was built to diagnose cytomegalovirus status from the catalog of TCR beta chain sequences. TCRdb's version of the immuneACCESS table is confined to in-frame rearrangements and falls short of the full clone set. An unresolved V gene accounts for under half of the shortfall where checked; the remainder is of unknown origin. D and trimming come from the DNA, and the V and J calls and clone size come from that table. This sample has more than 250,000 clones in its table, and roughly 88% of those were observed once. The ten largest clones capture just over 3% of the sample. The donors belonged to the validation cohort of roughly 120 subjects, which was separate from the approximately 680-subject first cohort. V is cut back by 3 bases and J by 5 bases, with 6 bases in the junction unmatched. Inclusive of the bounding cysteine and phenylalanine, the CDR3 is 14 residues long. The sequence is cut down to CDR3 DNA, 42 bases in frame from base 1. CDR1 and CDR2, looked up from the germline V gene, are KGHSH and LQKENI.

The full study reports these points: A later analysis lacked HLA typing for the validation cohort, so it scored co-occurrence in that cohort across all 120 repertoires. Subsequent analysis determined that TCRs grouped into clusters in the first cohort also showed a tendency toward co-occurrence across the 120 validation repertoires, and 94% of cluster scores exceeded 0. According to the authors, the approach could potentially be generalized to other disease states and immunological phenotypes. The classifier was reported to diagnose cytomegalovirus status with high specificity and sensitivity in both the original cohort and the validation cohort. While some public TCRs were present in many individuals, most TCR sequences turned up only very rarely across donors. In vitro tests confirmed that a few of the cytomegalovirus-associated TCR beta chains recognize cytomegalovirus antigens. A total of 164 TCR beta chains were listed by the study as associated with cytomegalovirus.

The receptor chain draws on TRBV18 and TRBJ2-7; 8 middle bases align to TRBD2. The specimen sequenced was PBMCs. The clonotype originates from a woman aged 30 to 39 in good health and CMV-seronegative. In nucleotide form, the sequence is TGTGCCAGCTCACCCGGGACTAGTTCCCACGAGCAGTACTTC. Its protein reads: CASSPGTSSHEQYF.